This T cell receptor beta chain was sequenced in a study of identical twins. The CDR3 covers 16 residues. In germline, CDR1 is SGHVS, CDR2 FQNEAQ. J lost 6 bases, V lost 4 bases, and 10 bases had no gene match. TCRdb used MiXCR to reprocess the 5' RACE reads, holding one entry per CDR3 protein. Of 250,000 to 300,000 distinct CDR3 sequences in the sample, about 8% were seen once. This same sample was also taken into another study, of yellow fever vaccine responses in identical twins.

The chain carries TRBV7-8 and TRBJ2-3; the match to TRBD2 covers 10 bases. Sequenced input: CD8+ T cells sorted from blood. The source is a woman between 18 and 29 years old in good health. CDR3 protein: CASSSGSGGAWDTQYF. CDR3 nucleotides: TGTGCCAGCAGCTCTGGAAGCGGGGGGGCCTGGGATACGCAGTATTTT.